The 30 T cell receptor beta chains listed next were all sequenced from one sample in a study of cytomegalovirus exposure and HLA in healthy donors. The PCR had 60 Vbeta and 13 Jbeta primers. Sequencing used immunoSEQ multiplex PCR; TCRdb keeps in-frame clones, though not all of them. This sample has some 120,000 clones; 83% occur once, and the top ten carry roughly 3.5%. The sequenced material came from PBMCs. These receptors were obtained from a middle-aged woman in good health and CMV-seropositive.

V is TRBV4-3 and J is TRBJ1-1, with D possibly being TRBD1 (6 bases). The CDR3 covers 14 residues. The germline V gene encodes CDR1 LGHNA and CDR2 YSLEER. V gave up 5 bases and J gave up 0 bases, with 10 bases separating them. The CDR3 here is CASSRGTLNTEAFF. The CDR3 nucleotides read TGCGCCAGCAGCAGGGGGACCCTGAACACTGAAGCTTTCTTT.

The gene calls are TRBV6-1 and TRBJ2-7; 7 nucleotides agree with TRBD2. Germline-derived CDR1 and CDR2 are MNHNS and SASEGT. The CDR3 spans 14 residues. Losses at the gene ends were 0 bases for V and 4 bases for J; bases not matched to a gene: 3. Here the CDR3 reads CASSEAGGEYEQYF. CDR3 nucleotides: TGTGCCAGCAGTGAAGCGGGGGGGGAGTACGAGCAGTACTTC.

This rearrangement joins TRBV29-1 to TRBJ1-1, with TRBD1 matching over 7 bases. Germline lookup yields CDR1 SQVTM and CDR2 ANQGSEA. The CDR3 has 12 amino acids. The junction had 3 bases not matched to a gene; V was cut back by 7 bases and J by 1 base. As DNA, the CDR3 is TGCAGCGCAGGGGGTTCGAACACTGAAGCTTTCTTT. This sequence encodes CSAGGSNTEAFF.

This rearrangement joins TRBV27 to TRBJ2-3; tentative D call: TRBD1 (5 bases). The CDR3 sequence is 16 residues long. Trimming removed 7 bases at V and 4 bases at J, with 21 bases between. In germline, CDR1 is MNHEY, CDR2 SMNVEV (reference sequence). The CDR3 loop is CASTPLGAEGADTQYF. The CDR3 coding sequence is TGTGCCAGCACCCCATTAGGGGCCGAAGGGGCAGATACGCAGTATTTT.

The chain uses TRBV5-1 and TRBJ2-1, with D perhaps matching TRBD2 (6 bases). Per germline, CDR1 SGHRS and CDR2 YFSETQ. Trimming took 0 bases from V and 7 from J, leaving 11 bases between them. The CDR3 runs to 14 residues. The CDR3 sequence: CASSLEGGINEQFF. CDR3 bases: TGCGCCAGCAGCTTGGAGGGCGGGATAAATGAGCAGTTCTTC.

The rearrangement links TRBV9 to TRBJ2-3, with a tentative D call TRBD2 (5 bases). With 4 bases removed from V and 2 bases from J, the gap between germline ends came to 8 bases. The CDR3 consists of 13 residues. Germline V CDR1 and CDR2: SGDLS, YYNGEE. The chain's CDR3 is CASSSGFTDTQYF. In DNA, the CDR3 is TGTGCCAGCAGCTCGGGATTCACAGATACGCAGTATTTT.

The chain recombines TRBV5-4 with TRBJ2-3; weak D call: TRBD1 (5 bases). V gave up 4 bases and J gave up 4 bases, with 16 bases separating them. The germline CDR1 and CDR2 sequences are SGHNT and YYREEE (reference sequence). The CDR3 has 15 amino acids. The CDR3 sequence is CASSQTALNPDTQYF. The CDR3 region has the DNA TGTGCCAGCAGCCAGACAGCTTTAAATCCAGATACGCAGTATTTT.

The gene calls are TRBV7-9 and TRBJ2-6; D unresolved. Trimming took off 5 bases at V and 12 bases at J, with 11 bases between the two ends. Germline CDR1 reads SEHNR; CDR2 reads FQNEAQ (reference sequence). CDR3 length: 12 amino acids. Here the CDR3 DNA reads TGTGCCAGCAGCCCCCCCCCGAGCGTCCTGACTTTC. It is translated as CASSPPPSVLTF.

This clone has just a few counts. This chain uses TRBV7-9 with TRBJ2-7; D is possibly TRBD1 (6 bases). The V and J ends lost 5 bases and 3 bases respectively, with 11 bases between them. CDR3 size: 13 residues. Germline CDR1 reads SEHNR; CDR2 reads FQNEAQ (reference sequence). The CDR3, as DNA: TGTGCCAGCAGCGGCCGGGACAACTACGAGCAGTACTTC. Its protein is CASSGRDNYEQYF.

V usage is TRBV10-3 and J usage is TRBJ2-2; 7 nucleotides match TRBD2. V shed 1 base, J shed 4 bases, and the junction held 3 bases outside the gene matches. The CDR3 covers 15 residues. CDR1 is ENHRY and CDR2 is SYGVKD in the germline V gene. CDR3 in amino acids: CAISELREITGELFF. The CDR3 nucleotides are TGTGCCATCAGTGAGTTGCGGGAGATCACCGGGGAGCTGTTTTTT.

In its sample, this clone was seen a few times. This chain links TRBV2 with TRBJ2-7, with 8 bases fitting TRBD2. Looked up from germline, CDR1 is SNHLY and CDR2 is FYNNEI. The CDR3 totals 13 residues. V was pared by 8 bases and J by 2 bases, with 5 bases of the junction left unmatched. CDR3 nucleotide sequence: TGTGCCAGCGAGCGGGAGTTTGCCTACGAGCAGTACTTC. It specifies CASEREFAYEQYF.

The CDR3 DNA reads TGCAGCGTTGAACCTCTCTCCGATCTAGGCTATGGCTACACCTTC. It specifies CSVEPLSDLGYGYTF. The chain uses TRBV29-1 and TRBJ1-2; D not resolved. Deletions cut 2 bases from V and 4 bases from J, with 17 bases between. The CDR3 covers 15 residues. CDR1 and CDR2 (germline): SQVTM, ANQGSEA. Supplemented by reference TRBV29-1 and TRBJ1-2, the full variable domain reads SAVISQKPSRDICQRGTSLTIQCQVDSQVTMMFWYRQQPGQSLTLIATANQGSEATYESGFVIDKFPISRPNLTFSTLTVSNMSPEDSSIYLCSVEPLSDLGYGYTFGSGTRLTVV.

The chain is built from TRBV19 and TRBJ2-7, with 9 nucleotides matching TRBD1. V lost 4 bases, J lost 4 bases, and 8 bases stayed unmatched. The CDR3 has 15 amino acids. Germline V gene sequence: CDR1 LNHDA, CDR2 SQIVND (reference sequence). This CDR3 reads CASSTTGTGLYEQYF. CDR3 nucleotide sequence: TGTGCCAGTAGTACCACCGGGACAGGGTTATACGAGCAGTACTTC.

The chain carries TRBV15 and TRBJ2-5; a possible D gene is TRBD1 (6 bases). Looked up from germline, CDR1 is LNHNV and CDR2 is YYDKDF (reference sequence). The length of the CDR3 is 15 residues. V lost 0 bases to trimming and J lost 7 bases, with 15 bases between them. CDR3 nucleotide sequence: TGTGCCACCAGCAGAGATCAGGGGACGGTAGGGACCCAGTACTTC. Residues: CATSRDQGTVGTQYF.

CDR3 bases: TGTGCCAGCACTAGCACCGGGGAGCTGTTTTTT. This translates into CASTSTGELFF. The chain links TRBV25-1 to TRBJ2-2, with unresolved D. The CDR3 is 11 amino acids. V was trimmed by 7 bases and J by 4 bases, leaving 4 bases between them. Germline V CDR1 and CDR2: MGHDK, SYGVNS.

The chain links TRBV4-2 to TRBJ2-7, with TRBD2 matching 8 bases. The CDR3 has 15 amino acids. J gave up 0 bases and V 1 base, and 2 bases lay outside the gene matches. CDR1 and CDR2 from the germline V gene are LGHNA and YNFKEQ. CDR3 sequence reads: CASSQGLASSYEQYF. The CDR3 bases are TGTGCCAGCAGCCAAGGACTAGCGAGCTCCTACGAGCAGTACTTC.

The gene calls are TRBV5-8 and TRBJ2-7, with unresolved D. The germline V and J ends were trimmed by 2 bases and 5 bases, with 5 bases remaining between them. This CDR3 contains 11 residues. In germline, CDR1 is SGHTS, CDR2 YDEGEE. The CDR3: CASSFTDEQYF. The DNA of the CDR3 is TGTGCCAGCAGCTTCACGGACGAGCAGTACTTC.

In its sample, this clone was seen a few times. The V and J genes are TRBV30 and TRBJ1-5; D remains unclear. The CDR3 spans 14 residues. V lost 2 bases, J lost 3 bases, and 11 bases lay in between. Germline assignment: CDR1 GTSNPN and CDR2 SVGIG (reference sequence). The CDR3 bases are TGTGCCTGGAGTACCACCCTGGCCAATCAGCCCCAGCATTTT. Translating it yields CAWSTTLANQPQHF.

V is TRBV7-8 and J is TRBJ2-1, with 11 bases identical to TRBD2. The junction had 2 bases not matched to a gene; V was cut back by 4 bases and J by 0 bases. The germline V gene has CDR1 SGHVS and CDR2 FQNEAQ. This CDR3 is built from 16 residues. CDR3 protein: CASSSGTSGSYNEQFF. The CDR3 nucleotides read TGTGCCAGCAGCTCCGGGACTAGCGGCTCCTACAATGAGCAGTTCTTC.

This clone turned up a few times. The chain joins TRBV5-6 to TRBJ2-5; TRBD1 matches at 7 bases. The germline V gene has CDR1 SGHDT and CDR2 YYEEEE. CDR3 length: 15 residues. The trim removed 4 bases at V and 5 bases at J, leaving 11 bases unmatched. CDR3 sequence reads: CASSPYQGGVETQYF. As DNA, the CDR3 is TGTGCCAGCAGCCCGTATCAAGGGGGCGTCGAGACCCAGTACTTC.

This CDR3 reads CASSHPGTPDGRAFF. The CDR3 DNA follows: TGCGCCAGCAGTCACCCCGGGACACCCGATGGCCGAGCTTTCTTT. The chain recombines TRBV23-1 with TRBJ1-1, with D possibly TRBD1 on 6 matching bases. TRBV23-1 counts as an open reading frame of uncertain function. This CDR3 comprises 15 residues. The V end lost 3 bases, the J end lost 10 bases, and 21 bases lay between the germline ends.

The CDR3 sequence is CASSTRGLGLGLGEQYF. CDR3 DNA sequence: TGTGCCAGCAGCACAAGGGGACTGGGACTAGGACTCGGGGAGCAGTACTTC. V is TRBV11-1 and J is TRBJ2-7, with 8 bases fitting TRBD2. The CDR3 runs to 17 residues. The trim removed 5 bases at V and 7 bases at J, leaving 19 bases unmatched. Germline V CDR1 and CDR2: SGHAT, FQDESV (reference sequence).

Here the CDR3 reads CARATSGAHEQFF. The CDR3 nucleotides read TGTGCCCGGGCGACTAGTGGGGCCCATGAGCAGTTCTTC. The rearrangement links TRBV30 to TRBJ2-1; TRBD2 is a possible D gene (6 bases). V lost 8 bases, J lost 8 bases, and 19 bases lay in between. The CDR3 runs 13 residues. Germline-derived CDR1 and CDR2 are GTSNPN and SVGIG (reference sequence).

The chain employs TRBV19 and TRBJ2-7, with 10 bases fitting TRBD2. The germline gives CDR1 LNHDA, CDR2 SQIVND (reference sequence). V lost 3 bases and J lost 2; bases outside the gene matches: 4. The CDR3 sequence is 15 residues long. The CDR3 is CASSILAGAAYEQYF. The CDR3 DNA follows: TGTGCCAGTAGTATTCTAGCGGGAGCAGCCTACGAGCAGTACTTC. Using reference TRBV19 and TRBJ2-7 for the parts outside the CDR3, the full variable domain is DGGITQSPKYLFRKEGQNVTLSCEQNLNHDAMYWYRQDPGQGLRLIYYSQIVNDFQKGDIAEGYSVSREKKESFPLTVTSAQKNPTAFYLCASSILAGAAYEQYFGPGTRLTVT.

This chain joins TRBV15 and TRBJ1-1; D perhaps matches TRBD1 (6 bases). V shed 0 bases and J shed 0 bases, with 14 bases lying between them. This CDR3 is built from 17 residues. Germline loops: CDR1 LNHNV, CDR2 YYDKDF (reference sequence). CDR3 nucleotide sequence: TGTGCCACCAGCAGAGATGCGAACGGACAGATGAACACTGAAGCTTTCTTT. This translates into CATSRDANGQMNTEAFF.

J is TRBJ2-2 and V is TRBV29-1; D might be TRBD1 (6 bases). CDR3 length: 14 residues. V lost 6 bases, J lost 1 base, and 12 bases lay in between. Germline-derived CDR1 and CDR2 are SQVTM and ANQGSEA. The CDR3 sequence is CSVVGHGNTGELFF. CDR3 in DNA: TGCAGCGTAGTGGGACACGGGAACACCGGGGAGCTGTTTTTT.

This clone has just one count. The V gene is TRBV5-1, the J gene TRBJ2-2; 7 nucleotides agree with TRBD1. Unmatched junction bases numbered 3, after V lost 2 bases and J lost 5 bases. Germline lookup yields CDR1 SGHRS and CDR2 YFSETQ. This CDR3 contains 14 residues. CDR3 bases: TGCGCCAGCAGCTTAAACAGGGGAACCGGGGAGCTGTTTTTT. As protein: CASSLNRGTGELFF.

The chain uses TRBV6-5 and TRBJ2-2; 7 bases map to TRBD2. From germline, CDR1 is MNHEY and CDR2 SVGAGI. V lost 8 bases to trimming and J lost 1 base; unmatched junction nucleotides: 4. This CDR3 region has 14 residues. CDR3 region: CASARGGNTGELFF. The DNA for the CDR3 is TGTGCCAGCGCCCGCGGGGGGAACACCGGGGAGCTGTTTTTT.

The gene calls are TRBV15 and TRBJ2-1, with 8 bases fitting TRBD1. Unmatched junction bases numbered 9, after V lost 0 bases and J lost 5 bases. The CDR3 extends over 17 amino acids. Germline V gene lookup returns CDR1 LNHNV and CDR2 YYDKDF (reference sequence). The CDR3 is CATSRDLRTGYNNEQFF. CDR3 in DNA: TGTGCCACCAGCAGAGATCTTAGGACAGGGTATAACAATGAGCAGTTCTTC.

The chain links TRBV27 to TRBJ2-2; 7 bases are a match to TRBD2. Germline loops: CDR1 MNHEY, CDR2 SMNVEV (reference sequence). The CDR3 loop spans 13 amino acids. V was clipped by 11 bases and J by 5 bases; unmatched bases: 8. The CDR3 bases are TGTGCCGGGGGAGCGGGAAGAACCGGGGAGCTGTTTTTT. Translating it yields CAGGAGRTGELFF.